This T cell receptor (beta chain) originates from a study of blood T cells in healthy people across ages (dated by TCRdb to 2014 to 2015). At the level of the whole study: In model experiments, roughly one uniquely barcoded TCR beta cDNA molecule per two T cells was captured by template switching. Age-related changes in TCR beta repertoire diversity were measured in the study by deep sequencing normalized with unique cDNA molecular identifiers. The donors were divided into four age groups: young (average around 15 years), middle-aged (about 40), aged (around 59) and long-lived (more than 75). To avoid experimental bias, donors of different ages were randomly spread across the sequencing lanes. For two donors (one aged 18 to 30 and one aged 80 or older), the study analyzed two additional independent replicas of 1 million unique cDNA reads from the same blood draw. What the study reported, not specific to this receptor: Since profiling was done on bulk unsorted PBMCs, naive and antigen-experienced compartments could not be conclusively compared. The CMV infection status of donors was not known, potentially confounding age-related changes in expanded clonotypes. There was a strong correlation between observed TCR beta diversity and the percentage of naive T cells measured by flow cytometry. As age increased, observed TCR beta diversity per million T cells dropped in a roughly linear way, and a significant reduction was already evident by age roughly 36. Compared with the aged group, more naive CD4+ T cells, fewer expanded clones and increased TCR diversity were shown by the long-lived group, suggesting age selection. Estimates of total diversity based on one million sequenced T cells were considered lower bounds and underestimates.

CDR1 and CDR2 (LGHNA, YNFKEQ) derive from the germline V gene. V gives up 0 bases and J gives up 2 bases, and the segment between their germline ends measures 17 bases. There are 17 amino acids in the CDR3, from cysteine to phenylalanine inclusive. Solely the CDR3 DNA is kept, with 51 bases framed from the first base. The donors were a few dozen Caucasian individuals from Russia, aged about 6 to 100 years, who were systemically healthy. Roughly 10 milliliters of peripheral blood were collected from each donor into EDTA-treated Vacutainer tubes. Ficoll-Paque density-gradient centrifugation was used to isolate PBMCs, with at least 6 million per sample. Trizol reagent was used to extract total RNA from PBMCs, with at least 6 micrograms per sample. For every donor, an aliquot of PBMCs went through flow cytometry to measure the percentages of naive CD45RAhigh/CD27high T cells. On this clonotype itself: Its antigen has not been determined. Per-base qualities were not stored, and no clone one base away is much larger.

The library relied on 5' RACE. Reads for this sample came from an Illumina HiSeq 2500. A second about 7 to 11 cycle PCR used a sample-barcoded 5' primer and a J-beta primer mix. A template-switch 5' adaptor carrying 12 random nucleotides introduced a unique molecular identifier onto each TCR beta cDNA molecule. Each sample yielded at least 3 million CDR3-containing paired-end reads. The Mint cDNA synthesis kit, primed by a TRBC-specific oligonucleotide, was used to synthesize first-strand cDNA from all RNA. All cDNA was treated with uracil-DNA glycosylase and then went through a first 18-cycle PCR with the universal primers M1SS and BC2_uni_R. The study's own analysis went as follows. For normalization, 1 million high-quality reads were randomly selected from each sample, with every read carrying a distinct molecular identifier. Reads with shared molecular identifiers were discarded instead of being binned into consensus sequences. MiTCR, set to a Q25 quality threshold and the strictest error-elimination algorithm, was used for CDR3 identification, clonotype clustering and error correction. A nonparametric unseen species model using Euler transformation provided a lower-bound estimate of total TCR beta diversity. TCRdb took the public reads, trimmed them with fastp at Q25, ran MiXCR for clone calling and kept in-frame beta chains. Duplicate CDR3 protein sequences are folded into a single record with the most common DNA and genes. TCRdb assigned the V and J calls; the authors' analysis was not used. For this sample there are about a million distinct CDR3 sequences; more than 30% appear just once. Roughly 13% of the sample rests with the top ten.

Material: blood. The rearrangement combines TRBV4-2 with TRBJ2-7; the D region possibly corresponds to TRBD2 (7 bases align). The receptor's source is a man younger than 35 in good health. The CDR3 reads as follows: CASSQEEAGAGAYEQYF. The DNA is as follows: TGTGCCAGCAGCCAAGAGGAGGCGGGGGCGGGAGCCTACGAGCAGTACTTC.